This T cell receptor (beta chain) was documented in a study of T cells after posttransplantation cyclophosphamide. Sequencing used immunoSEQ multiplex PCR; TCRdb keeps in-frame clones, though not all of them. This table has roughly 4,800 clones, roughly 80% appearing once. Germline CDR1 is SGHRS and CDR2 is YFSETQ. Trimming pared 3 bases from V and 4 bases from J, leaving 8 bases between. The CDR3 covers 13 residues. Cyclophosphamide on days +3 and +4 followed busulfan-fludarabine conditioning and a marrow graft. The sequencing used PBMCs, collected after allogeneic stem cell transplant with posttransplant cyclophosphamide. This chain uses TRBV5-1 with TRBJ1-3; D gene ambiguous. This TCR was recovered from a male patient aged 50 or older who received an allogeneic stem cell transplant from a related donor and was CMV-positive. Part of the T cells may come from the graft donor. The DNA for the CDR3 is TGCGCCAGCAGCTCAACTTCAGGAAACACCATATATTTT. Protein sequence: CASSSTSGNTIYF.